These T cell receptor beta chains were read from a single sample in a study of T cells expressing NK-cell markers. TCRdb re-called the 5' RACE reads and shows each CDR3 protein once, DNA omitted. The specimen's table records about 370,000 distinct CDR3 sequences. Material: blood T cells: a sorted CD56 or NKG2C T cell subset, CD4+ or CD8+ T cells, or bulk PBMC T cells (not recorded which). The source is a woman aged 45-59 years in good health. CDR3s include the opening cysteine and the closing phenylalanine or tryptophan.

>TRBJ2-1|16|TRBV20-1
CSARVRASGRYNEQFF
>TRBJ1-1|14|TRBV5-5
CASSFGASGTEAFF
>TRBJ1-5|15|TRBV4-1
CASSQVLGGSQPQHF
>TRBJ2-1|18|TRBV12-3/TRBV12-4
CASSLVARVGLARNEQFF
>TRBJ2-2|16|TRBV18
CASSPRSRSNTGELFF
>TRBJ2-2|13|TRBV28
CASSLTGAGELFF
>TRBJ1-5|14|TRBV5-1
CASSYGTPEGPQHF
>TRBJ2-3|17|TRBV5-1
CASSPWTSGRLVDTQYF
>TRBJ1-2|13|TRBV11-2
CASSLRGRRGYTF
>TRBJ2-1|14|TRBV20-1
CSATGQSRYNEQFF
>TRBJ2-3|14|TRBV20-1
CSARAPRVTDTQYF
>TRBJ2-1|13|TRBV3-1
CASSQDPGGLQFF
>TRBJ1-6|14|TRBV20-1
CSALGTGDNSPLHF
>TRBJ1-3|17|TRBV18
CASSPMLTGTGGNTIYF
>TRBJ2-1|12|TRBV5-4
CASHGRSNEQFF
>TRBJ2-3|19|TRBV5-1
CASSSRPNSLAEGWGTQYF
>TRBJ1-2|12|TRBV20-1
CSASTANYGYTF
>TRBJ1-1|13|TRBV6-5
CASSYGTRSEAFF
>TRBJ2-7|13|TRBV12-3/TRBV12-4
CASSLVGPTEQYF